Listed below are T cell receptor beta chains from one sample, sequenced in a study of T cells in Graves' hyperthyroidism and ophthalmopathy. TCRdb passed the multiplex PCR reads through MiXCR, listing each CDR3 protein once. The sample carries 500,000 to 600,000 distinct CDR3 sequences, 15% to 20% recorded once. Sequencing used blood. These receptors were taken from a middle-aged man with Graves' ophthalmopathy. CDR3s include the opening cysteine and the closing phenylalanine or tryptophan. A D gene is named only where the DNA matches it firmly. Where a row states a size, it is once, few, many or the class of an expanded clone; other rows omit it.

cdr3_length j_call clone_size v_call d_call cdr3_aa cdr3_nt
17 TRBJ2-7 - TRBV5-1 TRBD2 CASSLLTSGRLSYEQYF TGCGCCAGCAGCTTATTGACTAGCGGGAGGCTCTCCTACGAGCAGTACTTC
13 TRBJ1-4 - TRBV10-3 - CAISENLREKLFF TGTGCCATCAGTGAGAATCTCAGAGAAAAACTGTTTTTT
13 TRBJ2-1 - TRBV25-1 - CASSERRYNEQFF TGTGCCAGCAGTGAAAGGAGGTACAATGAGCAGTTCTTC
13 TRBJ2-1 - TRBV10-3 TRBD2 CAISSLAGNEQFF TGTGCCATCAGTTCGCTAGCGGGAAATGAGCAGTTCTTC
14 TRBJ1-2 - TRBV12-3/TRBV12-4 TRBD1 CASSSSGTGYGYTF TGTGCCAGCAGTTCGAGCGGGACAGGGTATGGCTACACCTTC
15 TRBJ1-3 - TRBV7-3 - CASSLTSGHGNTIYF TGTGCCAGCAGCTTAACGTCGGGACACGGAAACACCATATATTTT
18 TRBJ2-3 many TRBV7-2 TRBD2 CASSPLRLAGGRTDTQYF TGTGCCAGCAGTCCTTTAAGACTAGCGGGAGGGCGAACAGATACGCAGTATTTT
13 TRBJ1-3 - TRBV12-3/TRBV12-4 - CASSIGAGRAIYF TGTGCCAGCAGTATCGGGGCGGGAAGAGCCATATATTTT
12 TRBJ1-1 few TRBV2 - CASFSMNTEAFF TGTGCCAGCTTCTCAATGAACACTGAAGCTTTCTTT
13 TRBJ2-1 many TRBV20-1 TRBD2 CSGLAGGSHEQFF TGCAGTGGACTAGCGGGAGGTAGCCATGAGCAGTTCTTC
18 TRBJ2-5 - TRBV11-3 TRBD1 CASSLDPPGQTFGETQYF TGTGCCAGCAGCTTAGATCCCCCGGGACAGACTTTCGGTGAGACCCAGTACTTC
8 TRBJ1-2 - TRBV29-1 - CSVEGGSF TGCAGCGTTGAGGGGGGCTCCTTC
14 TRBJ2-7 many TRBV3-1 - CASSQDHLGYEQYF TGTGCCAGCAGCCAAGATCACCTCGGCTACGAGCAGTACTTC
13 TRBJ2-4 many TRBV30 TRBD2 CAWSGGRENIQYF TGTGCCTGGAGTGGGGGGAGGGAAAACATTCAGTACTTC
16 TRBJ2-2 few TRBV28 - CASSLLSRAGAGELFF TGTGCCAGCAGTTTATTATCCAGGGCAGGGGCCGGGGAGCTGTTTTTT
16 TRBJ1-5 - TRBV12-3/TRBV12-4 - CASSFWRGHLNQPQHF TGTGCCAGCAGTTTCTGGCGGGGGCACCTCAATCAGCCCCAGCATTTT
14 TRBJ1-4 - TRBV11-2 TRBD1 CASSQGQGFEKLFF TGTGCCAGCAGCCAGGGACAGGGATTTGAAAAACTGTTTTTT
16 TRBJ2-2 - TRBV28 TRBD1 CASRTGQGMCGGELFF TGTGCCAGCAGAACGGGACAGGGAATGTGTGGCGGGGAGCTGTTTTTT
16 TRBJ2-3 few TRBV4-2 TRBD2 CASSQDGGGYTDTQYF TGTGCCAGCAGCCAAGATGGGGGGGGGTACACAGATACGCAGTATTTT
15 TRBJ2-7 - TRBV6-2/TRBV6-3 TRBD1 CATRRRDRAIYEQYF TGTGCCACCAGACGCCGGGACAGGGCCATCTACGAGCAGTACTTC
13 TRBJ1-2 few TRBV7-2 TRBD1 CASSAGQGHGYTF TGTGCCAGCAGTGCGGGACAGGGGCATGGCTACACCTTC
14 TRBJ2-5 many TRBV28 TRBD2 CARRSGRGGETQYF TGTGCCAGGCGTAGCGGGAGAGGGGGAGAGACCCAGTACTTC
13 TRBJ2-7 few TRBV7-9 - CASSHDGTYEQYF TGTGCCAGCAGCCACGACGGGACCTACGAGCAGTACTTC
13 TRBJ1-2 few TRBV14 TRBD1 CASSQRTGVGYTF TGTGCCAGCAGCCAAAGGACAGGGGTTGGCTACACCTTC
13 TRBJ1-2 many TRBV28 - CASRTALNYGYTF TGTGCCAGCCGGACAGCGTTAAACTATGGCTACACCTTC
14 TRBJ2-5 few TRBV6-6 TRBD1 CASSYGQGPVSQYF TGTGCCAGCAGTTACGGACAGGGGCCCGTAAGCCAGTACTTC
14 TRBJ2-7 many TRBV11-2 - CASSPDPVLYQQYF TGTGCCAGCAGCCCCGACCCGGTCCTATACCAGCAGTACTTC
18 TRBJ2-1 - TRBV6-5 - CASSYNQGVSSSYNEQFF TGTGCCAGCAGTTACAACCAGGGTGTAAGTAGCTCCTACAATGAGCAGTTCTTC
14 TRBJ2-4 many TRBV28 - CASNSGRHGNIQYF TGTGCCAGCAATTCGGGAAGGCATGGAAACATTCAGTACTTC
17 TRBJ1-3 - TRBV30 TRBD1 CAWSMGQGASSGNTIYF TGTGCCTGGAGTATGGGACAGGGAGCCTCCTCTGGAAACACCATATATTTT
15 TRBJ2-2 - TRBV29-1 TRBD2 CSVGTSGRRAGELFF TGCAGCGTTGGGACTAGCGGGAGACGAGCCGGGGAGCTGTTTTTT
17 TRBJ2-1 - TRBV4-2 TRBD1 CASSQLPGGPIGNEQFF TGTGCCAGCAGCCAACTCCCAGGGGGTCCTATAGGGAATGAGCAGTTCTTC
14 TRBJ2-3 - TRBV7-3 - CASSLIVGTDTQYF TGTGCCAGCAGCTTAATAGTGGGCACAGATACGCAGTATTTT
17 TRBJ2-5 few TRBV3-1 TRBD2 CASTLLAGGPGEETQYF TGTGCCAGCACCTTACTAGCGGGGGGGCCCGGAGAGGAGACCCAGTACTTC
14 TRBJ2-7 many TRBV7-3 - CASSSGGPPYEQYF TGTGCCAGCAGTTCCGGAGGGCCCCCCTACGAGCAGTACTTC
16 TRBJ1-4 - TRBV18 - CASSPRVAATNEKLFF TGTGCCAGCTCACCCCGAGTGGCCGCAACTAATGAAAAACTGTTTTTT
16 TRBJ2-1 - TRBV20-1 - CSATRPSGGGGNEQFF TGCAGTGCTACCAGACCAAGCGGAGGGGGGGGAAATGAGCAGTTCTTC
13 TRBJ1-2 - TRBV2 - CASKPRTDYGYTF TGTGCCAGCAAGCCCAGGACGGACTATGGCTACACCTTC
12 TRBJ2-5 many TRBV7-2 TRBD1 CARGDRQETQYF TGTGCCAGGGGGGACAGACAAGAGACCCAGTACTTC
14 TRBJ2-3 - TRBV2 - CASRVGQGSMWLYF -
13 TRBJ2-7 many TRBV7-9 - CASSPTSSYEQYF TGTGCCAGCTCACCTACCTCGTCCTACGAGCAGTACTTC
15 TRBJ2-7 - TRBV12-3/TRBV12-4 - CACSFVGTEVGEQYF TGTGCCTGCAGTTTCGTCGGGACTGAAGTCGGGGAGCAGTACTTC
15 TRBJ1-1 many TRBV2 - CASSEIDRLNTEAFF TGTGCCAGCAGTGAGATAGACAGACTGAACACTGAAGCTTTCTTT
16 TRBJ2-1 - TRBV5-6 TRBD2 CASSSATSGGFDEQFF TGTGCCAGCAGCTCCGCGACTAGCGGGGGGTTCGATGAGCAGTTCTTC
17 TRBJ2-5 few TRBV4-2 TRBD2 CASSQDMVAGEGETQYF TGTGCCAGCAGCCAAGATATGGTAGCGGGAGAAGGAGAGACCCAGTACTTC
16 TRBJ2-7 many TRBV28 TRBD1 CASSFTTGTGGYEQYF TGTGCCAGCAGTTTCACTACCGGGACAGGGGGTTACGAGCAGTACTTC
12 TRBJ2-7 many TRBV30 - CAWRGGSYEQYF TGTGCCTGGCGCGGCGGCAGCTACGAGCAGTACTTC
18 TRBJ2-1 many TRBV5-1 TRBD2 CASSLGGTSGSFYNEQFF TGCGCCAGCAGCTTGGGCGGGACTAGCGGGAGTTTCTACAATGAGCAGTTCTTC
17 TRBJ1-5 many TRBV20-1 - CSAPTINYTASNQPQHF TGCAGTGCTCCCACGATTAATTATACGGCTAGCAATCAGCCCCAGCATTTT